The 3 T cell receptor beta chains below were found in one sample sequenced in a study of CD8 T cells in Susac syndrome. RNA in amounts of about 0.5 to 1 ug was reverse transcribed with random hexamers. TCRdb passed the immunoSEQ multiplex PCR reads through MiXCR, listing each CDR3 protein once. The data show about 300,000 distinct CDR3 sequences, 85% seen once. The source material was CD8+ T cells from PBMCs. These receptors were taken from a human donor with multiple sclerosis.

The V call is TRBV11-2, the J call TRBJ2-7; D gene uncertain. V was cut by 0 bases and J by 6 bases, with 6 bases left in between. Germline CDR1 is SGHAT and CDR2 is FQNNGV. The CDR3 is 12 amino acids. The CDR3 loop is CASSLDLVEQYF. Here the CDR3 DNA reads TGTGCCAGCAGCTTAGATCTCGTCGAGCAGTACTTC.

CDR3 sequence: CSARDLGVFYGYTF. The CDR3 DNA reads TGCAGTGCTAGAGATCTCGGGGTTTTCTATGGCTACACCTTC. This rearrangement joins TRBV20-1 to TRBJ1-2; no reliable D call. Trimming took 0 bases from V and 4 from J, leaving 12 bases between them. CDR3 length equals 14 residues. Germline V gene lookup returns CDR1 DFQATT and CDR2 SNEGSKA (reference sequence).

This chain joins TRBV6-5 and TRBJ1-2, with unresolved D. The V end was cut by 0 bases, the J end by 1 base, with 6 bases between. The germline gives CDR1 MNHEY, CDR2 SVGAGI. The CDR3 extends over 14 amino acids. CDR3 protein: CASSYSVINYGYTF. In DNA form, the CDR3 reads TGTGCCAGCAGTTACTCGGTCATTAACTATGGCTACACCTTC.